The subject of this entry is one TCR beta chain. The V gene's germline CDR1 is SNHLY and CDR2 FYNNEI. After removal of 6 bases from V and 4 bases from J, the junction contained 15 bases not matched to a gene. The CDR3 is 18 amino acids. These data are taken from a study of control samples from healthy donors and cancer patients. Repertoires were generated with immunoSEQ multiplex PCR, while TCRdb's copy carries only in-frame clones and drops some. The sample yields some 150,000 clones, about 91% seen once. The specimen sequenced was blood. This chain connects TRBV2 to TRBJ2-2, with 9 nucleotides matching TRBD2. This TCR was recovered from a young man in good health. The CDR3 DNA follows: TGTGCCAGCAGGACCCCTCGAGCGGGGGGTACGGTCACCGGGGAGCTGTTTTTT. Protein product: CASRTPRAGGTVTGELFF.